This T cell receptor (beta chain) was sequenced during a study of cytomegalovirus exposure and HLA in healthy donors. This CDR3 comprises 12 residues. The PCR contained 60 Vbeta and 13 Jbeta primers. Generated by immunoSEQ multiplex PCR, the TCRdb table keeps only in-frame clones and is missing some. The sample lists fewer than 65,000 clones, roughly 80% seen once, with around 1.5% in the top ten. Sequencing input: PBMCs. This receptor was obtained from a man aged 30 to 39 in good health and CMV-seronegative. V and J are TRBV1 and TRBJ1-1. TRBV1 is a pseudogene segment. The CDR3 coding sequence is TGCACCAGCAGCCGGGGGGGACGTGAAGCTTTCTTT. It codes for CTSSRGGREAFF.